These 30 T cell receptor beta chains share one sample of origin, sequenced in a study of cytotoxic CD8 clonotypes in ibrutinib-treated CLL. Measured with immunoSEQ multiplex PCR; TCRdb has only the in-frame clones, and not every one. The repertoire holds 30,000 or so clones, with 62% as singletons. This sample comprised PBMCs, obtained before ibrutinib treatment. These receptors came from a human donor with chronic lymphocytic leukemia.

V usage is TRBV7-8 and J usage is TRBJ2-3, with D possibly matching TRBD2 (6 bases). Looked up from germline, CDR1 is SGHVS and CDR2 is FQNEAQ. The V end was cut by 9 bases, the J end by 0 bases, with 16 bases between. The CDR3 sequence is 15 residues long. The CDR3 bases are TGTGCCAGTAGAAGGAGACTAGGCAGCACAGATACGCAGTATTTT. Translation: CASRRRLGSTDTQYF.

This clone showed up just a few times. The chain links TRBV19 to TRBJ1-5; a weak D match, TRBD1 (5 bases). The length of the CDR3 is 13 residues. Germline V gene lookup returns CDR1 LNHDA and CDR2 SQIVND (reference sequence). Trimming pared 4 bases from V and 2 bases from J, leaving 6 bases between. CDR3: CASSKGGNQPQHF. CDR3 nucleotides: TGTGCCAGTAGTAAAGGGGGCAATCAGCCCCAGCATTTT.

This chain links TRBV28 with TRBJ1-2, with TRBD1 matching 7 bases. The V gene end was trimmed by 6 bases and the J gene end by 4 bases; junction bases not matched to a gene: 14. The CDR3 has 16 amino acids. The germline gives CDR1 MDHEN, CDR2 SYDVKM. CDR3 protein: CASSLPGTAQVYGYTF. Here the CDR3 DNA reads TGTGCCAGCAGCCTCCCCGGGACAGCCCAGGTCTATGGCTACACCTTC.

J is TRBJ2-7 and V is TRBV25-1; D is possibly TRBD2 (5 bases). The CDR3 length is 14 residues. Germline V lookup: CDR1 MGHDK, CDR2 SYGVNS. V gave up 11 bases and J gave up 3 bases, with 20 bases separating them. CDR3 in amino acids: CAVQVRESHYEQYF. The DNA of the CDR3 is TGTGCCGTGCAGGTGAGGGAGTCCCACTACGAGCAGTACTTC.

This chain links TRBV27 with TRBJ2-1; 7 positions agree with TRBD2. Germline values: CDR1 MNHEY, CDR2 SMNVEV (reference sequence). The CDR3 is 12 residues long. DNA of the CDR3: TGTGGAGCGGGGAACTCCTACAATGAGCAGTTCTTC. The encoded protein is CGAGNSYNEQFF.

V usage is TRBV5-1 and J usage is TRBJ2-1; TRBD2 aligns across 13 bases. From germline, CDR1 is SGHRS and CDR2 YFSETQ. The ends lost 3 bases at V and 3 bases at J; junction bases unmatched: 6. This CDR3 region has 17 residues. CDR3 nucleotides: TGCGCCAGCAGCTCACTAGCGGGAGGGTTACTCTACAATGAGCAGTTCTTC. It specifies CASSSLAGGLLYNEQFF.

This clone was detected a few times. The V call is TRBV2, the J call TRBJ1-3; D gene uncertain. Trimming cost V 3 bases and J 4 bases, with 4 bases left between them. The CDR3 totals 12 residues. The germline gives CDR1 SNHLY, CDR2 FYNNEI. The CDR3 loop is CASSDRGNTIYF. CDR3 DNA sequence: TGTGCCAGCAGTGACCGAGGAAACACCATATATTTT.

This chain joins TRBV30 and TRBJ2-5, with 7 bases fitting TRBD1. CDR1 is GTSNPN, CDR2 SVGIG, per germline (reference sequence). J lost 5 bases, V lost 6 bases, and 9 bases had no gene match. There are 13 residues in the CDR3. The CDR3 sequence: CACTQGPVETQYF. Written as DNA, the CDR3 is TGTGCCTGTACACAGGGGCCCGTGGAGACCCAGTACTTC.

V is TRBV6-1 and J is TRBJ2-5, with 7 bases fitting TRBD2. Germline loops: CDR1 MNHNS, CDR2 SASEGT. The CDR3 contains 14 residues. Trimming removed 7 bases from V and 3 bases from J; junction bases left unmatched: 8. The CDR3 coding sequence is TGTGCCAGCACCTTGGGGCGGGGGAAAGAGACCCAGTACTTC. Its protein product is CASTLGRGKETQYF.

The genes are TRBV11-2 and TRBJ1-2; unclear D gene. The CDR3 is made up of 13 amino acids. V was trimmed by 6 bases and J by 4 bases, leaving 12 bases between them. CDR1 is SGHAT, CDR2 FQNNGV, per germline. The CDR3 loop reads CASSPAYSYGYTF. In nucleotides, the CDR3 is TGTGCCAGCAGTCCGGCCTACTCCTATGGCTACACCTTC.

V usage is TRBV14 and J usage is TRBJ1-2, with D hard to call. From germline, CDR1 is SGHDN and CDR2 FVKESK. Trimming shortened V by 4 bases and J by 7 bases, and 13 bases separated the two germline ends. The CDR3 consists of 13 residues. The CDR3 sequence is CASSPLFGGGYTF. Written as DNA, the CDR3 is TGTGCCAGCAGCCCCCTTTTCGGAGGTGGCTACACCTTC.

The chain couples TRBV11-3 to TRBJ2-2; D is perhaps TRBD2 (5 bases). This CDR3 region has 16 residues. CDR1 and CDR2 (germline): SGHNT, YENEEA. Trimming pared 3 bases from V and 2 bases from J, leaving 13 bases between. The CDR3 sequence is CASSLRAGVNTGELFF. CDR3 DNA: TGTGCCAGCAGCTTGCGGGCCGGGGTCAACACCGGGGAGCTGTTTTTT.

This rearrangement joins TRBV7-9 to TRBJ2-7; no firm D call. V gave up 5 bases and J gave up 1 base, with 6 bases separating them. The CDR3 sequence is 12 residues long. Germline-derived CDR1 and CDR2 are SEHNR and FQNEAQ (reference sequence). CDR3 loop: CASSDGSYEQYF. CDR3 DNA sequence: TGTGCCAGCAGCGACGGATCCTACGAGCAGTACTTC. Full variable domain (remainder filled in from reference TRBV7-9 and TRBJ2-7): DTGVSQNPRHKITKRGQNVTFRCDPISEHNRLYWYRQTLGQGPEFLTYFQNEAQLEKSRLLSDRFSAERPKGSFSTLEIQRTEQGDSAMYLCASSDGSYEQYFGPGTRLTVT.

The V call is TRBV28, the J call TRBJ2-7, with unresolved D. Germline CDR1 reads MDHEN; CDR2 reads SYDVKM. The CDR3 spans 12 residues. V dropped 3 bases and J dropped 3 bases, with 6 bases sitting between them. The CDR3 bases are TGTGCCAGCAGTTTCCACAGCTACGAGCAGTACTTC. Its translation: CASSFHSYEQYF.

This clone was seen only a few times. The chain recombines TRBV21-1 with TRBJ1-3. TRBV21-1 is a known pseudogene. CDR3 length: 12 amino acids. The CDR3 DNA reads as TGTGCCAGCAGCAAAGCGTTGAACACCATATATTTT. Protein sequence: CASSKALNTIYF.

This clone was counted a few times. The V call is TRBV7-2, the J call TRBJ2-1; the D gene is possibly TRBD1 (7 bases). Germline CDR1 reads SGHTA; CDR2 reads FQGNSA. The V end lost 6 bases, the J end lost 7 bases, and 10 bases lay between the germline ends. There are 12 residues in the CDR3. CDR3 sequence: CASSSGGNEQFF. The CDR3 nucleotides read TGTGCCAGCAGTTCAGGGGGGAATGAGCAGTTCTTC. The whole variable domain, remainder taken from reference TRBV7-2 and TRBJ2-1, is GAGVSQSPSNKVTEKGKDVELRCDPISGHTALYWYRQSLGQGLEFLIYFQGNSAPDKSGLPSDRFSAERTGGSVSTLTIQRTQQEDSAVYLCASSSGGNEQFFGPGTRLTVL.

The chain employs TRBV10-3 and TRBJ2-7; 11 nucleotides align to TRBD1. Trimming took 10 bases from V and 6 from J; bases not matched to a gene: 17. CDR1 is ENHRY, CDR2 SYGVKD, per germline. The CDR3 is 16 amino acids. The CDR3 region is CATTAWEGTGGGEQYF. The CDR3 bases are TGTGCCACCACCGCTTGGGAAGGGACAGGGGGTGGCGAGCAGTACTTC.

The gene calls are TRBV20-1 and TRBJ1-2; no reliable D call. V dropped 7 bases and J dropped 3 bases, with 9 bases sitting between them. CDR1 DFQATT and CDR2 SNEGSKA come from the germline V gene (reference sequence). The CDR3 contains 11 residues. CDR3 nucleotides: TGCAGTGTTGTTGCAGACTATGGCTACACCTTC. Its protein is CSVVADYGYTF.

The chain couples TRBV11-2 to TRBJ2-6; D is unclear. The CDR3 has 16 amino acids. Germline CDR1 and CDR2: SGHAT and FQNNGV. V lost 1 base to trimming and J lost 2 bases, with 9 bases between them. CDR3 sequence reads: CASSLVFRAGANVLTF. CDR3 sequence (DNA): TGTGCCAGCAGCTTAGTTTTCCGGGCTGGGGCCAACGTCCTGACTTTC. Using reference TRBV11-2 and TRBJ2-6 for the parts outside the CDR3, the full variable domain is EAGVAQSPRYKIIEKRQSVAFWCNPISGHATLYWYQQILGQGPKLLIQFQNNGVVDDSQLPKDRFSAERLKGVDSTLKIQPAKLEDSAVYLCASSLVFRAGANVLTFGAGSRLTVL.

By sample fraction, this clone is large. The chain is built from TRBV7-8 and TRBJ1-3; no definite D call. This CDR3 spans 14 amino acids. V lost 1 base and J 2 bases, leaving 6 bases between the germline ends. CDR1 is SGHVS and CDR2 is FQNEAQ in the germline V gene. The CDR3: CASSLDSTGNTIYF. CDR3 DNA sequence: TGTGCCAGCAGCTTAGATTCTACTGGAAACACCATATATTTT.

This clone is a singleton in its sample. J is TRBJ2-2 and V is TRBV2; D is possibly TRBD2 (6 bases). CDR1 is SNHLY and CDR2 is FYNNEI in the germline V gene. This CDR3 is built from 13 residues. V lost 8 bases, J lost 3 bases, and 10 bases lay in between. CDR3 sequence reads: CASSPGDTGELFF. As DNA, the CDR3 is TGTGCCAGCTCCCCGGGAGACACCGGGGAGCTGTTTTTT.

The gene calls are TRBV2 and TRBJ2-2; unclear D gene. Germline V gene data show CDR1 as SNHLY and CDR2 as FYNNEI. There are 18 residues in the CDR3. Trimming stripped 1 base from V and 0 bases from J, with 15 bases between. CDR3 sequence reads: CASSEGGYFEPNTGELFF. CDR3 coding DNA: TGTGCCAGCAGTGAAGGGGGTTATTTCGAACCGAACACCGGGGAGCTGTTTTTT.

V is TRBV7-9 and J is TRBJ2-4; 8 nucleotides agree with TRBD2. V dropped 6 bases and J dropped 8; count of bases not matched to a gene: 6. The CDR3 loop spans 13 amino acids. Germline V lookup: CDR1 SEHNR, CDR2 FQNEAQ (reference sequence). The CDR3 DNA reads TGTGCCAGCAGTCCCGGGGGGGCGGACATTCAGTACTTC. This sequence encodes CASSPGGADIQYF.

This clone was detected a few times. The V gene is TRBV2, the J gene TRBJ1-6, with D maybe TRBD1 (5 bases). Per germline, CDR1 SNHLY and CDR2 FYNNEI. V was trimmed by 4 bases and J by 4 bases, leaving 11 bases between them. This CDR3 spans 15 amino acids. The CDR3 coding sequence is TGTGCCAGCAGTGGCCAGGGAGTGTATAATTCACCCCTCCACTTT. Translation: CASSGQGVYNSPLHF.

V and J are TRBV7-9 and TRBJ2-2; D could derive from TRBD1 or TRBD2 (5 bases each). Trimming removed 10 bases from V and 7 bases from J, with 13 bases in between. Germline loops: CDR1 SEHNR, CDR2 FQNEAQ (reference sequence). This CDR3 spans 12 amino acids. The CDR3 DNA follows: TGTGCCACACTATGGGGGAACGGGGAGCTGTTTTTT. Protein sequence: CATLWGNGELFF.

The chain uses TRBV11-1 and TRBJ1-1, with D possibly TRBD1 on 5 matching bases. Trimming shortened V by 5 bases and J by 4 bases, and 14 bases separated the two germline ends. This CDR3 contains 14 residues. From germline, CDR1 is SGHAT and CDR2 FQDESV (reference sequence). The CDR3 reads CASSLLREGTEAFF. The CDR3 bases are TGTGCCAGCAGCCTTCTCAGGGAAGGCACTGAAGCTTTCTTT.

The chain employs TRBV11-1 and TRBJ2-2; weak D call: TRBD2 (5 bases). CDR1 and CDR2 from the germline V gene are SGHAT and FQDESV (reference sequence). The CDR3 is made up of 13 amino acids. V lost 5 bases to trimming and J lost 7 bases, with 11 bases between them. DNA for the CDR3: TGTGCCAGCAGCCCTACTAGAGACGGGGAGCTGTTTTTT. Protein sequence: CASSPTRDGELFF. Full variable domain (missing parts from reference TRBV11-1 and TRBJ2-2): EAEVAQSPRYKITEKSQAVAFWCDPISGHATLYWYRQILGQGPELLVQFQDESVVDDSQLPKDRFSAERLKGVDSTLKIQPAELGDSAMYLCASSPTRDGELFFGEGSRLTVL.

The CDR3 DNA reads TGCGCCAGCAGCAATACAGGGAGTAATGAAAAACTGTTTTTT. Protein: CASSNTGSNEKLFF. The rearrangement joins TRBV5-1 to TRBJ1-4, with D maybe TRBD1 (6 bases). This CDR3 has 14 amino acids. Trimming took off 4 bases at V and 4 bases at J, with 11 bases between the two ends. CDR1 is SGHRS and CDR2 is YFSETQ in the germline V gene.

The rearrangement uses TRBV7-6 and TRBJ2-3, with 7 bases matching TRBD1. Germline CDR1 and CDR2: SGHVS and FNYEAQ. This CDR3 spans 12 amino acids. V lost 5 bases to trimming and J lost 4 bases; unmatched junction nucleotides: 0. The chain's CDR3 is CASSQGADTQYF. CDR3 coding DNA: TGTGCCAGCAGCCAGGGGGCAGATACGCAGTATTTT.

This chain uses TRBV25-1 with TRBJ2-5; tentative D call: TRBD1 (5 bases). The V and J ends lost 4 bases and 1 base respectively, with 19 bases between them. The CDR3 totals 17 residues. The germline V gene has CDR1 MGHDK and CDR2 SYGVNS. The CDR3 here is CASSGALDITVQETQYF. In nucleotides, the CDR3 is TGTGCCAGCAGTGGAGCGCTGGACATAACGGTCCAAGAGACCCAGTACTTC.